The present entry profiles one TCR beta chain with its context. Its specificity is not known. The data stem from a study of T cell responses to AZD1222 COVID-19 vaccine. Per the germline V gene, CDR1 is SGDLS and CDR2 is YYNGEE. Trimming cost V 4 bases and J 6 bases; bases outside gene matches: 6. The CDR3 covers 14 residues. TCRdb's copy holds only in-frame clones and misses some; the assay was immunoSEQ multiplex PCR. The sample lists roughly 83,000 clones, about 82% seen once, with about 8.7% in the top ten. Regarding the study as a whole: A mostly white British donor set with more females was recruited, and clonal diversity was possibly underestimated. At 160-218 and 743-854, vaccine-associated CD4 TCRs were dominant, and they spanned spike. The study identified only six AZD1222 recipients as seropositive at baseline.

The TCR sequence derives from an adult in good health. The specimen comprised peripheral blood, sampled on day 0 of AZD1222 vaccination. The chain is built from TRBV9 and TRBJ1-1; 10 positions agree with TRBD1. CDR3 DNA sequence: TGTGCCAGCAGCCCGCGGGACAGGGGCTCTGAAGCTTTCTTT. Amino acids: CASSPRDRGSEAFF.